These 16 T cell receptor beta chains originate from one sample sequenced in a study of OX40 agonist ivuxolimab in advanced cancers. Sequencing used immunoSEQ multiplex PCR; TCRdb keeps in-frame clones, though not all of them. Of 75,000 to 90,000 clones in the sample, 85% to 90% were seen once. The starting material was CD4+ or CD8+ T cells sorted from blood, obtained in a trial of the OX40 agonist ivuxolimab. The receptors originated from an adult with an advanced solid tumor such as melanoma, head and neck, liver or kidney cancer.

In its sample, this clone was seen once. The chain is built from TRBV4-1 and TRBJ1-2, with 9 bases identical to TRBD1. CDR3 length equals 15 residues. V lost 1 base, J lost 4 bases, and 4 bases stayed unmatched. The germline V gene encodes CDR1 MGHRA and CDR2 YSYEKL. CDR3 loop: CASSQGGQGFYGYTF. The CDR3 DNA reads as TGCGCCAGCAGCCAAGGGGGACAGGGATTCTATGGCTACACCTTC.

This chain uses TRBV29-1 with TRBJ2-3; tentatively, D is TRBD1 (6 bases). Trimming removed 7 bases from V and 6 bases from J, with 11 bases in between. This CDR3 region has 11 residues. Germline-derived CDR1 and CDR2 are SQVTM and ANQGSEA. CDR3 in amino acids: CSDTGFDTQYF. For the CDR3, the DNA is TGCAGCGATACAGGGTTCGATACGCAGTATTTT.

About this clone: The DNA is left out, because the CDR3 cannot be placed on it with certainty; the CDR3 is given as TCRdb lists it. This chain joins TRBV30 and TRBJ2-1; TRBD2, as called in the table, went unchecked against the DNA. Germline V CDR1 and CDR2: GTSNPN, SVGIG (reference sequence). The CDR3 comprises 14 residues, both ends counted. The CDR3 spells CAWSVGRGAGGEFF.

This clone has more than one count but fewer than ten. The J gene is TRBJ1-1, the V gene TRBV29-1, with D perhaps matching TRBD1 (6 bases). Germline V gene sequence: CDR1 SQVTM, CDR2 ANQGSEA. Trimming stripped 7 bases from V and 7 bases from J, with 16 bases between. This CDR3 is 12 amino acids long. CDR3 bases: TGCAGCGCGAACGTACAGGGTCGTGAAGCTTTCTTT. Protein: CSANVQGREAFF.

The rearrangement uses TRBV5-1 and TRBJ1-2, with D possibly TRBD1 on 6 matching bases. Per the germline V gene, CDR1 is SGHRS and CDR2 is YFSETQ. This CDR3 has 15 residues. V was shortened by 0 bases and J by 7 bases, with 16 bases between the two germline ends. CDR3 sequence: CASSLGTGHSGGYTF. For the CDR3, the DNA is TGCGCCAGCAGCTTGGGAACAGGGCACAGCGGTGGCTACACCTTC.

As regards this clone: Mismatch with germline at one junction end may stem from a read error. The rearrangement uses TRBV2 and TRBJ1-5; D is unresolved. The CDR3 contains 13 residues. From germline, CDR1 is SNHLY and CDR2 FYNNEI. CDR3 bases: TGTGCCAGCAGTGGACGTCTCAATCGGCCCCAGCATTTT. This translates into CASSGRLNRPQHF.

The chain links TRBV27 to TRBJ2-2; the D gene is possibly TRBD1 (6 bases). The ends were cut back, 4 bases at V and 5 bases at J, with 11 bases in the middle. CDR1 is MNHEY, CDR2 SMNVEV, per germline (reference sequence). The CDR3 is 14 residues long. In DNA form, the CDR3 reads TGTGCCAGCAGTTGGACAGTGTGGACCGGGGAGCTGTTTTTT. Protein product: CASSWTVWTGELFF.

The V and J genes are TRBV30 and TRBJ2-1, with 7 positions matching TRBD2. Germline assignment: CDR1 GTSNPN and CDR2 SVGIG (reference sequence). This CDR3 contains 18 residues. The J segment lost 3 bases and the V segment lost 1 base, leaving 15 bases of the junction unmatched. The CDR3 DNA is TGTGCCTGGAGTGACCCCCGCACATGGCGGGGGAACTACAATGAGCAGTTCTTC. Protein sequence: CAWSDPRTWRGNYNEQFF.

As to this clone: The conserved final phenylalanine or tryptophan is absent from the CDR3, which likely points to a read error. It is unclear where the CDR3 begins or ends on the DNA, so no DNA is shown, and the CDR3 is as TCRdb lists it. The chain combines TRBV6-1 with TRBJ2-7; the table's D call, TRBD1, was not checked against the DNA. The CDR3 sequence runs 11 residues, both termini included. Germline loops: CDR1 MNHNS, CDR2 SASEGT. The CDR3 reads CASSGDRGKGL.

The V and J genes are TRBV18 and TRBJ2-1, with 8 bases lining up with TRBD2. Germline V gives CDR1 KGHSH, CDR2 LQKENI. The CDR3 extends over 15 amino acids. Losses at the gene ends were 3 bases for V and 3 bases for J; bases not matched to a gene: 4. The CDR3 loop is CASSPSRGVYNEQFF. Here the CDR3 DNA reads TGTGCCAGCTCACCCTCGCGGGGGGTCTACAATGAGCAGTTCTTC.

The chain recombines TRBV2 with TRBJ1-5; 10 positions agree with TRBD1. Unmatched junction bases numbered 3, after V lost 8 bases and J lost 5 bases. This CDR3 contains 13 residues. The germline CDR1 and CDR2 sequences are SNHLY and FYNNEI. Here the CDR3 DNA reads TGTGCCAGCCGGACAGGGGGGGATCAGCCCCAGCATTTT. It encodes CASRTGGDQPQHF.

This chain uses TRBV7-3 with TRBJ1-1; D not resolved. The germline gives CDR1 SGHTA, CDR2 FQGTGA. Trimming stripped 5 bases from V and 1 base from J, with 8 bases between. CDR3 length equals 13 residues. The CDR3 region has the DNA TGTGCCAGCAGCCTCCAACAGAACACTGAAGCTTTCTTT. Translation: CASSLQQNTEAFF. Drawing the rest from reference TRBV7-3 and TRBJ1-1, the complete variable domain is GAGVSQTPSNKVTEKGKYVELRCDPISGHTALYWYRQSLGQGPEFLIYFQGTGAADDSGLPNDRFFAVRPEGSVSTLKIQRTERGDSAVYLCASSLQQNTEAFFGQGTRLTVV.

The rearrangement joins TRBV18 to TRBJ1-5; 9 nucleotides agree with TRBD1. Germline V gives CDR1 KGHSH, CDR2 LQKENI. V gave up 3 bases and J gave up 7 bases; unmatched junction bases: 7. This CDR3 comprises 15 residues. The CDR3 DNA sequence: TGTGCCAGCTCACCGCCGGGACAGGGAGGACAGCCCCAGCATTTT. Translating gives CASSPPGQGGQPQHF.

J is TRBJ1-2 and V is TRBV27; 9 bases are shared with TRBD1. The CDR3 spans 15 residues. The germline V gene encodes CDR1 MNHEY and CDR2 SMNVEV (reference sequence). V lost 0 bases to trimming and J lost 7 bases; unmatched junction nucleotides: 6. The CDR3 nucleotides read TGTGCCAGCAGTTTATCCAGGGACAGGGTTGGTGGCTACACCTTC. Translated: CASSLSRDRVGGYTF.

The CDR3 DNA follows: TGTGCCAGCAGTGACAAGGGCACTGAAGCTTTCTTT. It is translated as CASSDKGTEAFF. V gene TRBV2 combines with J gene TRBJ1-1; D is ambiguous. Germline V lookup: CDR1 SNHLY, CDR2 FYNNEI. The germline V and J ends were trimmed by 3 bases and 4 bases, with 6 bases remaining between them. The CDR3 is made up of 12 amino acids.

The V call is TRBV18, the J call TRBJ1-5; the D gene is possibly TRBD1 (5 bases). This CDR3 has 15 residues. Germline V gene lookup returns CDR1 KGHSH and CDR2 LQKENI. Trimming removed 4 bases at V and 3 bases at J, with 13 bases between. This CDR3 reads CASSLGTDPNQPQHF. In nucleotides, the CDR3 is TGTGCCAGCTCACTCGGGACCGACCCCAATCAGCCCCAGCATTTT. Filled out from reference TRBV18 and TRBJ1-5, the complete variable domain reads NAGVMQNPRHLVRRRGQEARLRCSPMKGHSHVYWYRQLPEEGLKFMVYLQKENIIDESGMPKERFSAEFPKEGPSILRIQQVVRGDSAAYFCASSLGTDPNQPQHFGDGTRLSIL.